The 15 T cell receptor beta chains reported below all come from one sample, sequenced in a study of OX40 agonist ivuxolimab in advanced cancers. Measured with immunoSEQ multiplex PCR; TCRdb has only the in-frame clones, and not every one. The table lists 80,000 or so clones, around 90% of them singletons. Sequences were derived from CD4+ or CD8+ T cells sorted from blood, sampled in a trial of the OX40 agonist ivuxolimab. The receptors originated from an adult with an advanced solid tumor such as melanoma, head and neck, liver or kidney cancer.

The chain uses TRBV19 and TRBJ1-1, with D possibly matching TRBD1 (5 bases). The ends were cut back, 4 bases at V and 3 bases at J, with 9 bases in the middle. This CDR3 comprises 13 residues. The germline CDR1 and CDR2 sequences are LNHDA and SQIVND (reference sequence). The CDR3 reads CASSTGSDTEAFF. CDR3 sequence (DNA): TGTGCCAGTAGTACAGGGAGCGACACTGAAGCTTTCTTT.

In DNA, the CDR3 is TGTGCCAGCAGGGCGGGATCAGTATATAGCAATCAGCCCCAGCATTTT. This encodes CASRAGSVYSNQPQHF. This sequence joins TRBV2 and TRBJ1-5; the D is unclear. The V end was cut by 6 bases, the J end by 0 bases, with 15 bases between. The germline V gene has CDR1 SNHLY and CDR2 FYNNEI. CDR3 length: 16 amino acids.

This clone was picked up one time. V and J are TRBV19 and TRBJ2-1; 9 bases are a match to TRBD2. Germline-derived CDR1 and CDR2 are LNHDA and SQIVND (reference sequence). The CDR3 length is 16 residues. Unmatched junction bases numbered 8, after V lost 4 bases and J lost 4 bases. The CDR3 nucleotides are TGTGCCAGTAGTACCCAAGGACTAGCGACGTACAATGAGCAGTTCTTC. Protein: CASSTQGLATYNEQFF.

The chain carries TRBV2 and TRBJ2-3, with no clear D. V was trimmed by 7 bases and J by 6 bases, leaving 20 bases between them. Germline-derived CDR1 and CDR2 are SNHLY and FYNNEI. There are 15 residues in the CDR3. CDR3 DNA: TGTGCCAGCACTGGTGGTTCGATGGCCCCGGATACGCAGTATTTT. Amino acids: CASTGGSMAPDTQYF.

The gene calls are TRBV5-1 and TRBJ2-7, with D perhaps matching TRBD1 (7 bases). Germline CDR1 is SGHRS and CDR2 is YFSETQ. This CDR3 spans 14 amino acids. With 5 bases removed from V and 2 bases from J, the gap between germline ends came to 14 bases. The DNA of the CDR3 is TGCGCCAGCAGTTCCAGGGGGGAGACCTACGAGCAGTACTTC. Translation gives CASSSRGETYEQYF. Drawing the rest from reference TRBV5-1 and TRBJ2-7, the complete variable domain is KAGVTQTPRYLIKTRGQQVTLSCSPISGHRSVSWYQQTPGQGLQFLFEYFSETQRNKGNFPGRFSGRQFSNSRSEMNVSTLELGDSALYLCASSSRGETYEQYFGPGTRLTVT.

The J gene is TRBJ1-2, the V gene TRBV19; a possible D gene is TRBD1 (6 bases). The CDR3 extends over 14 amino acids. Looked up from germline, CDR1 is LNHDA and CDR2 is SQIVND (reference sequence). V lost 5 bases to trimming and J lost 3 bases, with 13 bases between them. DNA for the CDR3: TGTGCCAGTAGTCCCCAGGGGCAGTACTATGGCTACACCTTC. It specifies CASSPQGQYYGYTF.

This chain links TRBV19 with TRBJ1-3, with a weak D call TRBD1 (5 bases). CDR3 length equals 14 residues. Germline-derived CDR1 and CDR2 are LNHDA and SQIVND (reference sequence). The ends were cut back, 5 bases at V and 3 bases at J, with 11 bases in the middle. The CDR3 is CASSSEGYGNTIYF. The CDR3 DNA sequence: TGTGCCAGTAGTTCTGAGGGGTATGGAAACACCATATATTTT.

The rearrangement links TRBV6-6 to TRBJ2-7; weak D call: TRBD2 (5 bases). CDR3 size: 14 residues. V lost 1 base to trimming and J lost 7 bases, with 14 bases between them. Germline CDR1 MNHNY, CDR2 SVGAGI (reference sequence). The CDR3 region has the DNA TGTGCCAGCAGTTACTTCGATACTTCGGGAGAGCAGTACTTC. It yields the protein CASSYFDTSGEQYF.

The chain employs TRBV30 and TRBJ2-5, with D possibly TRBD2 on 5 matching bases. CDR3 length equals 15 residues. The germline CDR1 and CDR2 sequences are GTSNPN and SVGIG (reference sequence). Trimming shortened V by 2 bases and J by 5 bases, and 18 bases separated the two germline ends. CDR3 bases: TGTGCCTGGAGTTTTAAGATAGGTCCGGGGGAGACCCAGTACTTC. Protein product: CAWSFKIGPGETQYF.

This CDR3 reads CASSPNRAPETQYF. The CDR3 coding sequence is TGTGCCAGCAGTCCAAACAGGGCCCCAGAGACCCAGTACTTC. J is TRBJ2-5 and V is TRBV2, with D tentatively TRBD1 (6 bases). Germline V CDR1 and CDR2: SNHLY, FYNNEI. The CDR3 consists of 14 residues. With 5 bases removed from V and 4 bases from J, the gap between germline ends came to 14 bases.

The chain carries TRBV4-2 and TRBJ2-5, with D possibly TRBD2 on 5 matching bases. The CDR3 consists of 15 residues. V dropped 1 base and J dropped 0 bases, with 9 bases sitting between them. Germline V CDR1 and CDR2: LGHNA, YNFKEQ. CDR3 DNA: TGTGCCAGCAGCCAAGCGACTACCAACCAAGAGACCCAGTACTTC. Encoded protein: CASSQATTNQETQYF.

V and J are TRBV29-1 and TRBJ2-1; no reliable D call. The V end lost 7 bases, the J end lost 9 bases, and 16 bases lay between the germline ends. CDR1 is SQVTM, CDR2 ANQGSEA, per germline. The CDR3 consists of 12 residues. The CDR3 loop is CSATLGSSEQFF. The CDR3 DNA follows: TGCAGCGCCACCTTAGGATCGAGTGAGCAGTTCTTC.

The V call is TRBV7-9, the J call TRBJ2-1; D possibly corresponds to TRBD2 (6 bases). Trimming cost V 2 bases and J 9 bases, with 11 bases left between them. The CDR3 consists of 13 residues. Germline CDR1 and CDR2: SEHNR and FQNEAQ (reference sequence). CDR3 in DNA: TGTGCCAGCAGCTTATTAGCGGAGGGTGAGCAGTTCTTC. Its protein product is CASSLLAEGEQFF.

This clone came up once. This chain links TRBV27 with TRBJ2-1, with TRBD2 as a possible D gene (9 bases). The CDR3 spans 16 residues. Per germline, CDR1 MNHEY and CDR2 SMNVEV (reference sequence). V lost 5 bases and J 7 bases, leaving 21 bases between the germline ends. The CDR3 sequence is CASSLQGAGGGNEQFF. DNA of the CDR3: TGTGCCAGCAGTCTCCAGGGGGCGGGAGGGGGGAATGAGCAGTTCTTC.

The chain combines TRBV30 with TRBJ1-5, with 9 bases fitting TRBD1. Germline CDR1 is GTSNPN and CDR2 is SVGIG (reference sequence). V gave up 5 bases and J gave up 5 bases; unmatched junction bases: 13. The CDR3 sequence is 16 residues long. CDR3 amino acids: CAWAHPGQGWDQPQHF. Here the CDR3 DNA reads TGTGCCTGGGCCCATCCGGGACAGGGATGGGATCAGCCCCAGCATTTT.